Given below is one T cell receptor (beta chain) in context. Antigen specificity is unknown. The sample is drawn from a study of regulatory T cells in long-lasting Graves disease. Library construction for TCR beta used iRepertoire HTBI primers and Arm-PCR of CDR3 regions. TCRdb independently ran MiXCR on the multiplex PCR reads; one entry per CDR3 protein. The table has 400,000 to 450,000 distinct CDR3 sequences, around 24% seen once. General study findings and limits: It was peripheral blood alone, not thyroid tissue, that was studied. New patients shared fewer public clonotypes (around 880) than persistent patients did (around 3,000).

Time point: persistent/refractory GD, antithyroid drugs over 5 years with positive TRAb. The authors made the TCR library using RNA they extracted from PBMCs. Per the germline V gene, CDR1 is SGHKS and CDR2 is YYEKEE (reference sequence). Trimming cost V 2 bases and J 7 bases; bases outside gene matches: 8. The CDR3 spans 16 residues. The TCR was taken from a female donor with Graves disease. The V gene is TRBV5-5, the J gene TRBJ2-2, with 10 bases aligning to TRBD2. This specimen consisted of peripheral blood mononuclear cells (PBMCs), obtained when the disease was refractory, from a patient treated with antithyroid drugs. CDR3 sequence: CASSFRLAGVIGELFF. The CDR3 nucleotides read TGTGCCAGCAGCTTCCGGCTAGCGGGAGTGATCGGGGAGCTGTTTTTT.